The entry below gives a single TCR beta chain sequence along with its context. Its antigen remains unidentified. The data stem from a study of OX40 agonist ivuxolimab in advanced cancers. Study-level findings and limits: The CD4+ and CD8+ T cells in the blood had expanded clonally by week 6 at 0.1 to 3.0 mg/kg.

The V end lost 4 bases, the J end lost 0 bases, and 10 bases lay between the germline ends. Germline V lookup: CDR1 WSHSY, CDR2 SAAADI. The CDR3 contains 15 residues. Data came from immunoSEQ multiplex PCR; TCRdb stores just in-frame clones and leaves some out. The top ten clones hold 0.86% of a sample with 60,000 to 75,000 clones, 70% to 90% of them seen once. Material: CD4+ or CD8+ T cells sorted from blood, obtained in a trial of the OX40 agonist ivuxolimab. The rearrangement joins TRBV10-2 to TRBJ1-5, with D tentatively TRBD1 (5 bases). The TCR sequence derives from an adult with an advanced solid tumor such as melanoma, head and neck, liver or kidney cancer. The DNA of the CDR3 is TGCGCCAGCAGTGCACAGGATTATAGCAATCAGCCCCAGCATTTT. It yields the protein CASSAQDYSNQPQHF.